The clone carrying this T cell receptor (beta chain) was counted at least ten times. Molecular barcoding with unique molecular identifiers was used for the TCRbeta library. Each CDR3 protein gets one entry after TCRdb re-called the PCR reads with MiXCR. This sample has a few hundred thousand distinct CDR3 sequences, with about 9.5% found just once. This sample is drawn from a study of T-cell reconstitution after alpha-beta-depleted transplantation in children. In germline, CDR1 is MNHNY, CDR2 SVGAGI (reference sequence). With 7 bases removed from V and 4 bases from J, the gap between germline ends came to 13 bases. This CDR3 has 13 amino acids.

The chain recombines TRBV6-6 with TRBJ1-2; no definite D call. The sample was PBMCs from the stem cell graft donor, taken from the stem cell graft. The TCR comes from a human donor who donated a stem cell graft to a child with acute lymphoblastic leukemia. CDR3 region: CASKESQTYGYTF. CDR3 bases: TGTGCCAGCAAGGAGAGCCAAACCTATGGCTACACCTTC.